The subject of this entry is one T cell receptor (beta chain). Its antigen is still unknown. They ran version v3.0 of the immunoSEQ assay at survey level. Data came from immunoSEQ multiplex PCR; TCRdb stores just in-frame clones and leaves some out. Seen here are tens of thousands of clones, 70% to 90% observed once, and the top ten hold about an eighth. V lost 0 bases and J 0 bases, leaving 6 bases between the germline ends. The CDR3 is made up of 14 amino acids. CDR1 and CDR2 (germline): LGHNA, YSLEER. The sample is drawn from a study of long-term antiretroviral therapy in people with HIV. Findings and limits, study-wide: Dominating the repertoire at all time points were the clones that expanded before ART. The range of CDR3 lengths in HIV repertoires proved narrower than that found in controls.

The source material was unsorted PBMCs, sampled 1.1 years after starting antiretroviral therapy. The chain uses TRBV4-3 and TRBJ2-7; D might be TRBD2 (6 bases). This TCR was recovered from a man younger than 35 with HIV. CDR3 in amino acids: CASSQETSSYEQYF. The CDR3 coding sequence is TGCGCCAGCAGCCAAGAGACTAGCTCCTACGAGCAGTACTTC.